A single sample is the source of the 8 T cell receptor beta chains below, sequenced in a study of CD8+CD57+ T cells in acquired aplastic anemia. Whoever was chosen for sequencing had shown CD8+CD57+ cell expansion by flow cytometry. According to the study, genomic DNA was the template for TCR beta VDJ and CDR3 profiling. TCRdb re-derived calls from the reads in MiXCR, one entry per CDR3 protein. This repertoire shows 200,000 or so distinct CDR3 sequences, approximately 51% found once; its top ten account for 15% to 20%. The sample taken for sequencing was sorted CD4+, CD8+, or CD8+CD57+ T cells (not recorded which) from PBMCs. Receptors originate from a human donor with aplastic anemia.

This clonotype was picked up many times. The chain uses TRBV30 and TRBJ1-6; D perhaps matches TRBD1 (5 bases). Germline assignment: CDR1 GTSNPN and CDR2 SVGIG (reference sequence). The V end was cut by 1 base, the J end by 4 bases, with 11 bases between. This CDR3 has 15 residues. Here the CDR3 reads CAWSEGQGYNSPLHF. The DNA of the CDR3 is TGTGCCTGGAGTGAGGGGCAGGGATATAATTCACCCCTCCACTTT.

This chain connects TRBV29-1 to TRBJ2-5, with D perhaps matching TRBD2 (5 bases). Germline CDR1 is SQVTM and CDR2 is ANQGSEA. This CDR3 is built from 11 residues. The germline V and J ends were trimmed by 4 bases and 5 bases, with 8 bases remaining between them. Written as DNA, the CDR3 is TGCAGCGTTGCAAGAGGGGAGACCCAGTACTTC. Protein product: CSVARGETQYF.

The chain links TRBV10-3 to TRBJ2-7; 10 bases map to TRBD1. Germline-derived CDR1 and CDR2 are ENHRY and SYGVKD. The CDR3 has 14 residues. V trimming: 6 bases; J trimming: 5 bases; junction bases outside the gene matches: 7. The CDR3 region is CAIRGDRGPDEQYF. CDR3 nucleotides: TGTGCCATCAGGGGGGACAGGGGTCCTGACGAGCAGTACTTC.

This clonotype was counted between two and nine times. The chain links TRBV5-1 to TRBJ2-5; possible D gene TRBD1, 5 bases. V dropped 0 bases and J dropped 3 bases, with 12 bases sitting between them. The V gene's germline CDR1 is SGHRS and CDR2 YFSETQ. There are 15 residues in the CDR3. This chain's CDR3 is CASSLGLQAEETQYF. The CDR3 bases are TGCGCCAGCAGCTTGGGATTACAGGCTGAAGAGACCCAGTACTTC.

This clonotype was counted ten times or more. The V and J genes are TRBV6-1 and TRBJ2-3, with D perhaps matching TRBD1 or TRBD2 (5 bases each). There are 16 residues in the CDR3. The V end lost 3 bases, the J end lost 0 bases, and 13 bases lay between the germline ends. Germline V lookup: CDR1 MNHNS, CDR2 SASEGT. This CDR3 is CASSDSGAPSTDTQYF. The DNA of the CDR3 is TGTGCCAGCAGTGATTCCGGGGCCCCGAGCACAGATACGCAGTATTTT.

This clonotype was seen many times. This rearrangement joins TRBV6-5 to TRBJ1-5; no reliable D call. Trimming cost V 0 bases and J 2 bases, with 11 bases left between them. The CDR3 runs to 16 residues. CDR1 is MNHEY and CDR2 is SVGAGI in the germline V gene. The CDR3 reads CASSYSSIGGNQPQHF. The CDR3 DNA is TGTGCCAGCAGTTACTCGTCCATAGGAGGCAATCAGCCCCAGCATTTT.

This clonotype was picked up many times. The rearrangement links TRBV5-4 to TRBJ2-2; 8 bases are a match to TRBD2. Germline V gives CDR1 SGHNT, CDR2 YYREEE (reference sequence). This CDR3 is 14 amino acids long. Trimming took 6 bases from V and 5 from J; bases not matched to a gene: 6. In nucleotides, the CDR3 is TGTGCCAGCATGACGGGGGGGGGAACCGGGGAGCTGTTTTTT. Translating it yields CASMTGGGTGELFF.

The chain recombines TRBV7-8 with TRBJ1-6, with D unclear. Germline lookup yields CDR1 SGHVS and CDR2 FQNEAQ. Trimming stripped 3 bases from V and 10 bases from J, with 16 bases between. The CDR3 has 15 amino acids. CDR3 bases: TGTGCCAGCAGCTTTCGGGCCCTTATAGACTCACCCCTCCACTTT. This sequence encodes CASSFRALIDSPLHF.